One sample yielded the 20 T cell receptor beta chains listed below, sequenced in a study of human T cells and chemical hapten exposure. This sample's time point: patch test 1, 2 weeks after DPC sensitization. The treatment was: therapeutic diphenylcyclopropenone sensitization with weekly scalp DPC. The authors extracted total RNA from unfractionated whole blood. TCRdb itself ran the RACE reads through MiXCR, one entry per CDR3 protein. The sample has about 37,000 distinct CDR3 sequences, 6% to 7% seen once. The sequencing here drew on whole blood, taken in connection with sensitization to the hapten diphenylcyclopropenone (DPC). These TCRs come from a woman in her twenties or thirties with alopecia areata. Some clones in this sample may be carry-over from other donors' samples.

This clonotype was seen at least ten times. The V call is TRBV20-1, the J call TRBJ2-3; a possible D gene is TRBD1 (5 bases). Per the germline V gene, CDR1 is DFQATT and CDR2 is SNEGSKA (reference sequence). Trimming took off 4 bases at V and 4 bases at J, with 18 bases between the two ends. This CDR3 region has 15 residues. As DNA, the CDR3 is TGCAGTGCTAAAGGGGATCCCATCAAATCAGATACGCAGTATTTT. This gives the protein CSAKGDPIKSDTQYF.

There are a few counts of this clonotype. The chain couples TRBV7-9 to TRBJ1-1; TRBD1 matches 7 bases. Losses at the gene ends were 6 bases for V and 5 bases for J; bases not matched to a gene: 9. Germline V gene data show CDR1 as SEHNR and CDR2 as FQNEAQ (reference sequence). This CDR3 is 14 amino acids long. As DNA, the CDR3 is TGTGCCAGCAGAAGACAGGGATTGTGGACTGAAGCTTTCTTT. As protein: CASRRQGLWTEAFF. Variable domain in full (rest from reference TRBV7-9 and TRBJ1-1): DTGVSQNPRHKITKRGQNVTFRCDPISEHNRLYWYRQTLGQGPEFLTYFQNEAQLEKSRLLSDRFSAERPKGSFSTLEIQRTEQGDSAMYLCASRRQGLWTEAFFGQGTRLTVV.

This clonotype was recorded at least ten times. The chain employs TRBV28 and TRBJ1-6; D is unresolved. The germline V gene encodes CDR1 MDHEN and CDR2 SYDVKM. Trimming took off 6 bases at V and 5 bases at J, with 5 bases between the two ends. The CDR3 loop spans 12 amino acids. CDR3 in amino acids: CASRTNNSPLHF. The CDR3 DNA follows: TGTGCCAGCAGAACAAATAATTCACCCCTCCACTTT.

This chain uses TRBV5-1 with TRBJ1-4, with a weak D call TRBD1 (6 bases). Trimming cost V 1 base and J 4 bases, with 11 bases left between them. The CDR3 totals 15 residues. Germline values: CDR1 SGHRS, CDR2 YFSETQ. The CDR3: CASSLQGQLNEKLFF. CDR3 DNA: TGCGCCAGCAGCTTGCAGGGACAACTTAATGAAAAACTGTTTTTT.

This clonotype was seen only a few times. One end of the junction fails to match germline, which may point to a read error. The rearrangement links TRBV7-7 to TRBJ2-7, with TRBD1 matching over 12 bases. The CDR3 runs to 17 residues. CDR1 is SSHAT, CDR2 FNYEAQ, per germline (reference sequence). The CDR3 is CASSLAKRGQGAVEQYF. CDR3 DNA: TGTGCTAGCAGCTTAGCAAAGAGGGGACAGGGGGCTGTCGAGCAGTACTTC.

The chain uses TRBV12-3 or TRBV12-4 and TRBJ1-6; possible D gene TRBD1, 6 bases. Trimming removed 6 bases at V and 9 bases at J, with 15 bases between. The CDR3 runs to 14 residues. In DNA form, the CDR3 reads TGTGCCAGCAGCCGGGAGCCAGGGGTTTCACCCCTCCACTTT. It translates to CASSREPGVSPLHF.

This sequence joins TRBV11-1 and TRBJ2-5; D remains unclear. Trimming removed 2 bases from V and 2 bases from J, with 24 bases in between. The CDR3 runs 19 residues. CDR1 is SGHAT and CDR2 is FQDESV in the germline V gene (reference sequence). This CDR3 is CASSLPRPEGPALQETQYF. The CDR3 DNA follows: TGTGCCAGCAGCTTACCCAGACCTGAAGGGCCGGCATTACAAGAGACCCAGTACTTC.

This clonotype was seen repeatedly, ten times or more. This sequence joins TRBV7-9 and TRBJ2-3; D perhaps matches TRBD1 (6 bases). The CDR3 covers 17 residues. Germline V gives CDR1 SEHNR, CDR2 FQNEAQ (reference sequence). V shed 4 bases and J shed 0 bases, with 17 bases lying between them. The CDR3 sequence is CASSSDDRDTSTDTQYF. CDR3 DNA: TGTGCCAGCAGCTCAGACGACCGGGACACAAGCACAGATACGCAGTATTTT. The variable domain in full, with the rest retrieved from reference TRBV7-9 and TRBJ2-3, is DTGVSQNPRHKITKRGQNVTFRCDPISEHNRLYWYRQTLGQGPEFLTYFQNEAQLEKSRLLSDRFSAERPKGSFSTLEIQRTEQGDSAMYLCASSSDDRDTSTDTQYFGPGTRLTVL.

This clonotype was counted many times. The chain links TRBV5-1 to TRBJ1-5; weak D call: TRBD1 (5 bases). Trimming shortened V by 4 bases and J by 6 bases, and 11 bases separated the two germline ends. Germline V gene sequence: CDR1 SGHRS, CDR2 YFSETQ. The CDR3 has 13 residues. The CDR3 reads CASSLGVGQPQHF. DNA of the CDR3: TGCGCCAGCAGCCTGGGGGTCGGTCAGCCCCAGCATTTT.

This clonotype was observed a few times. The rearrangement joins TRBV5-1 to TRBJ2-1; D is perhaps TRBD1 (5 bases). This CDR3 region has 16 residues. V lost 4 bases to trimming and J lost 5 bases, with 19 bases between them. Germline V gene data show CDR1 as SGHRS and CDR2 as YFSETQ. In DNA form, the CDR3 reads TGCGCCAGCAGCCTTGGAAATCTTGACAGAGACAATGAGCAGTTCTTC. Its translation: CASSLGNLDRDNEQFF.

The J gene is TRBJ2-7, the V gene TRBV6-2 or TRBV6-3, with TRBD2 identical over 9 bases. The CDR3 loop spans 13 amino acids. Germline CDR1 MNHEY, CDR2 SVGEGT. V gave up 5 bases and J gave up 3 bases; unmatched junction bases: 2. CDR3 amino acids: CASSLAGIYEQYF. The CDR3 DNA reads TGTGCCAGCAGTCTAGCGGGGATCTACGAGCAGTACTTC.

The chain joins TRBV12-3 or TRBV12-4 to TRBJ1-5; the D gene is possibly TRBD1 (5 bases). The CDR3 has 14 residues. Trimming took off 5 bases at V and 5 bases at J, with 13 bases between the two ends. DNA for the CDR3: TGTGCCAGCAGTAAAGAAGACAGATATCAGCCCCAGCATTTT. It encodes CASSKEDRYQPQHF.

This clonotype was recorded a few times. This chain connects TRBV20-1 to TRBJ2-1; 7 bases are shared with TRBD1. From germline, CDR1 is DFQATT and CDR2 SNEGSKA (reference sequence). CDR3 length: 12 amino acids. V lost 3 bases and J lost 7; bases outside the gene matches: 3. Here the CDR3 reads CSARTQGNEQFF. The CDR3 DNA reads as TGCAGTGCTAGGACACAGGGGAATGAGCAGTTCTTC.

As concerns this clonotype: Being one base from a much bigger clone, this may be a read error. The rearrangement uses TRBV7-2 and TRBJ1-2; tentatively, D is TRBD1 (6 bases). Germline values: CDR1 SGHTA, CDR2 FQGNSA. V dropped 4 bases and J dropped 1 base, with 16 bases sitting between them. The CDR3 contains 16 residues. The CDR3 DNA is TGTGCCAGCAGCTCAGGGTTCGTGGACAGTAACTATGGCTACACCTTC. Its protein product is CASSSGFVDSNYGYTF.

Notes on this clonotype: Possible read error: a much larger clone is one base away. V is TRBV28 and J is TRBJ2-3, with D perhaps assigned TRBD1 or TRBD2 (7 bases each). The germline V gene has CDR1 MDHEN and CDR2 SYDVKM. CDR3 length: 17 residues. The DNA of the CDR3 is TGTGCCAGCAGTGGAAGCACAGGGGAGGGGAGCACAGATAAGCAGTATTTT. Translating it yields CASSGSTGEGSTDKQYF.

A few counts support this clonotype. V usage is TRBV7-2 and J usage is TRBJ2-1; TRBD1 or TRBD2 may be the D gene (5 bases each). The V gene's germline CDR1 is SGHTA and CDR2 FQGNSA. Trimming shortened V by 7 bases and J by 6 bases, and 13 bases separated the two germline ends. There are 13 residues in the CDR3. The CDR3 DNA follows: TGTGCCAGCACTATGGGGGTGCGCAATGAGCAGTTCTTC. Encoded protein: CASTMGVRNEQFF.

This clonotype has more than one count but fewer than ten. The chain employs TRBV12-3 or TRBV12-4 and TRBJ2-2, with D maybe TRBD1 (5 bases). The CDR3 has 15 amino acids. The V end was cut by 7 bases, the J end by 4 bases, with 16 bases between. In DNA form, the CDR3 reads TGTGCCAGCATATGGGGCTATCCCTCCACCGGGGAGCTGTTTTTT. Translating it yields CASIWGYPSTGELFF.

The V call is TRBV10-3, the J call TRBJ2-3; D uncertain. This CDR3 spans 13 amino acids. With 2 bases removed from V and 2 bases from J, the gap between germline ends came to 5 bases. Germline CDR1 reads ENHRY; CDR2 reads SYGVKD. CDR3 sequence reads: CAISEHNTDTQYF. DNA of the CDR3: TGTGCCATCAGTGAGCACAACACAGATACGCAGTATTTT.

This clonotype was picked up many times. The CDR3, as DNA: TGCAGTGCTGTCAGGACAGGGGGCTCCTACGAGCAGTACTTC. Translation gives CSAVRTGGSYEQYF. The chain employs TRBV20-1 and TRBJ2-7; TRBD1 matches at 10 bases. The CDR3 contains 14 residues. J lost 0 bases, V lost 5 bases, and 4 bases had no gene match. Looked up from germline, CDR1 is DFQATT and CDR2 is SNEGSKA (reference sequence).

In this sample, this clonotype is medium-sized. The gene calls are TRBV6-5 and TRBJ2-3, with a weak D call TRBD2 (5 bases). There are 15 residues in the CDR3. The V end lost 0 bases, the J end lost 4 bases, and 11 bases lay between the germline ends. The germline CDR1 and CDR2 sequences are MNHEY and SVGAGI. CDR3 loop: CASSYSRVLADTQYF. CDR3 DNA sequence: TGTGCCAGCAGTTACTCGAGGGTATTAGCAGATACGCAGTATTTT.